This T cell receptor beta chain comes out of a study of regulatory T cells in long-lasting Graves disease (dated by TCRdb to the early 2020s). Turning to the overall study: Persistent Graves' disease meant more than 5 years of antithyroid drug treatment with TSH receptor autoantibodies that stayed positive. This study used TCR sequencing and RNA sequencing of peripheral blood to compare persistent Graves' disease patients against newly diagnosed Graves' disease patients. A total of about 35 samples underwent TCR sequencing: approximately 13 from persistent and approximately 20 from newly diagnosed Graves' disease patients. The study took place in China and was registered as a clinical trial. Antithyroid drugs had been taken for 10 to 13 years on average by persistent Graves' disease patients in the clinical cohort. The investigation overall reported the following: As a limitation, the authors acknowledged that the small sample size may reduce accuracy. Only peripheral blood was studied, because thyroid tissue, the primary lesion, was inaccessible. Sequencing and analysis were restricted to the TCR beta chain. Patients with persistent disease shared more public clonotypes (over 2,500) than newly diagnosed patients did (966). Compared with newly diagnosed patients, patients with persistent Graves' disease had lower TCR Shannon entropy and fewer highly expanded clones, which suggests clonal expansion. TRBV28, TRBJ1-2 and TRBJ2-5 were preferentially used in persistent disease, while TRBV20-1 and TRBJ2-1 were favored in newly diagnosed disease.

Libraries were prepared through multiplex PCR. Sequencing was carried out with an Illumina HiSeq 4000. iRepertoire HTBI primers and Arm-PCR amplification of CDR3 regions were used to construct TCR beta libraries. Before sequencing, the PCR products went through gel purification. On the study's bioinformatics: Gene usage analysis of CDR3 amino acid clonotypes relied on the 60 or so TRBV and 12 to 15 TRBJ segments identified across samples. Filtered high-quality paired reads were merged into contigs using COPE and FqMerger. Contigs were aligned with BLAST to IMGT TRBV, TRBD and TRBJ reference genes, and CDR3 was defined per IMGT. Any clonotype with a frequency above 0.1% was classified as a highly expanded clone. Shannon entropy served as the measure of repertoire diversity, while the Gini coefficient captured V-J evenness. Clonotypes shared by more than one individual were considered public. TCRdb trimmed the raw reads at Q25, called clones with MiXCR and kept productive beta chains. When rows share a CDR3 protein, they turn into one entry using the most common DNA and genes. These V and J calls derive from TCRdb rather than the authors' analysis. This sample holds 700,000 or so distinct CDR3 sequences; 30% were observed only once. The top ten clonotypes cover about 42% of the sample.

The CDR3, from cysteine to phenylalanine, totals 17 residues. The only DNA kept is the CDR3, 51 bases in frame from the first base. The germline V and J ends show losses of 3 bases and 10 bases respectively, and no gene match explains 18 bases of the junction. From the germline V gene, CDR1 is MDHEN and CDR2 is SYDVKM. The sample's time point label is to be understood as: persistent/refractory GD, antithyroid drugs over 5 years with positive TRAb. RNA was extracted from PBMCs in TRIzol for both TCR sequencing and RNA sequencing. The diagnosis of Graves' disease followed American Thyroid Association guidelines. Patients were recruited from an endocrinology department in Xi'an, China. From each patient, roughly 9 milliliters of peripheral blood was collected into an EDTA anticoagulant tube. Ficoll Paque Plus density gradient separation was used to isolate PBMCs, and no additional T cell sorting was done. An Agilent 2100 Bioanalyzer and agarose gel were used to check RNA quality, and a NanoDrop 2000 was used to measure RNA concentration.

Ten or more counts support this clonotype. Its antigen has not been determined. Per-base quality was not reported, and no clone a single base away is much larger than it. The sequence was collected from a female donor with Graves disease. This receptor chain uses TRBV28 and TRBJ1-1; TRBD1 agrees with 9 junctional bases. Material: peripheral blood mononuclear cells (PBMCs), obtained when the disease was refractory, from a patient treated with antithyroid drugs. CDR3 region: CASSFPAGPTGGGGAFF. The DNA reads TGTGCCAGCAGTTTTCCCGCAGGACCGACAGGGGGAGGAGGAGCTTTCTTT. The full variable domain, with segments outside the CDR3 supplied by the reference TRBV28 and TRBJ1-1 proteins, appears as DVKVTQSSRYLVKRTGEKVFLECVQDMDHENMFWYRQDPGLGLRLIYFSYDVKMKEKGDIPEGYSVSREKKERFSLILESASTNQTSMYLCASSFPAGPTGGGGAFFGQGTRLTVV.